Listed below are T cell receptor beta chains from one sample, sequenced in a study of blood T cell repertoires in COVID-19. Clones were sequenced by immunoSEQ multiplex PCR, and TCRdb holds only the in-frame ones, with some missing. The table shows fewer than 350,000 clones, with more than 70% occurring only once. The sequenced sample consisted of peripheral blood. All receptors derive from a woman between 45 and 60 years old who had recovered from COVID-19. Each CDR3 is given with its conserved first and last residue. A D gene is named only where the DNA matches it firmly. Clone size is stated in some rows and not others, as once, few, many or a class when expanded.

V,J,D,length,size,CDR3,DNA
TRBV12-3/TRBV12-4,TRBJ1-1,NA,13,NA,CASSFSGNTEAFF,TGTGCCAGCAGTTTTTCCGGGAACACTGAAGCTTTCTTT
TRBV6-5,TRBJ1-4,NA,15,NA,CASSYSRATNEKLFF,TGTGCCAGCAGTTACTCGAGAGCCACCAATGAAAAACTGTTTTTT
TRBV28,TRBJ2-1,TRBD2,15,few,CASSLGGFILYEQFF,TGTGCCAGCAGTTTGGGGGGGTTCATTCTCTATGAGCAGTTCTTC
TRBV4-3,TRBJ2-2,NA,18,NA,CASSQDLGGTGNTGELFF,TGCGCCAGCAGCCAAGACCTGGGGGGGACAGGGAACACCGGGGAGCTGTTTTTT
TRBV5-1,TRBJ2-5,TRBD1,17,NA,CASSLLPPGQGQETQYF,TGCGCCAGCAGCTTGTTACCTCCGGGACAGGGTCAAGAGACCCAGTACTTC
TRBV7-9,TRBJ2-3,TRBD1,14,once,CASTRQGARDTQYF,TGTGCCAGCACCAGACAGGGGGCGCGAGATACGCAGTATTTT
TRBV27,TRBJ2-7,NA,13,once,CASSLSGVGEQYF,TGTGCCAGCAGTTTATCAGGGGTTGGCGAGCAGTACTTC
TRBV7-9,TRBJ1-5,NA,16,NA,CASSTSGTTLNQPQHF,TGTGCCAGCAGCACCTCCGGGACTACCCTTAATCAGCCCCAGCATTTT
TRBV4-3,TRBJ2-3,TRBD2,16,NA,CASSQETSPWRDTQYF,TGCGCCAGCAGCCAAGAGACTAGCCCCTGGAGGGATACGCAGTATTTT
TRBV5-1,TRBJ1-2,TRBD1,14,NA,CASSSGTGGYGYTF,TGCGCCAGCAGCTCCGGGACAGGAGGCTATGGCTACACCTTC
TRBV19,TRBJ2-3,NA,13,NA,CASRPRGTDTQYF,TGTGCCAGTAGGCCCCGAGGCACAGATACGCAGTATTTT
TRBV6-5,TRBJ1-3,NA,15,NA,CASSYSSGNANTIYF,TGTGCCAGCAGTTACTCTTCGGGGAATGCGAACACCATATATTTT
TRBV11-2,TRBJ2-3,TRBD2,17,NA,CASSRALLAGSTDTQYF,TGTGCCAGCAGCAGAGCCCTACTAGCGGGGTCGACAGATACGCAGTATTTT
TRBV18,TRBJ2-2,TRBD2,16,NA,CASSPIAGVDTGELFF,TGTGCCAGCTCACCGATAGCGGGGGTCGACACCGGGGAGCTGTTTTTT
TRBV6-5,TRBJ2-1,TRBD1,13,NA,CASSSIETGIAFF,TGTGCCAGCAGCTCGATAGAGACAGGGATAGCGTTCTTC
TRBV5-6,TRBJ2-3,NA,12,NA,CASSSSPDTQYF,TGTGCCAGCAGCTCGTCCCCCGATACGCAGTATTTT
TRBV7-2,TRBJ2-1,TRBD2,15,NA,CASSLFPSGNNEQFF,TGTGCCAGCAGCTTATTTCCTAGCGGGAACAATGAGCAGTTCTTC
TRBV3-1/TRBV3-2,TRBJ2-1,NA,12,NA,CASSQGGREQFF,TGTGCCAGCAGCCAAGGGGGCAGGGAGCAGTTCTTC
TRBV3-1/TRBV3-2,TRBJ1-4,TRBD1,16,NA,CASSQESVGQNEKLFF,TGTGCCAGCAGCCAAGAGTCGGTGGGACAGAATGAAAAACTGTTTTTT
TRBV6-5,TRBJ2-7,TRBD2,15,NA,CASAFDRAGGYEQYF,TGTGCCAGCGCCTTTGACAGAGCGGGAGGCTACGAGCAGTACTTC
TRBV7-2,TRBJ2-1,NA,14,few,CASLTGTTYNEQFF,TGTGCCAGCCTCACGGGGACAACCTACAATGAGCAGTTCTTC
TRBV29-1,TRBJ2-7,TRBD1,13,NA,CSVEDRGTYEQYF,TGCAGCGTTGAAGACAGGGGGACCTACGAGCAGTACTTC
TRBV11-2,TRBJ1-2,NA,15,NA,CASSHLRGANYGYTF,TGTGCCAGCAGCCACCTCCGGGGTGCTAACTATGGCTACACCTTC
TRBV10-3,TRBJ1-2,TRBD1,16,NA,CATKRQGEGYGYGYTF,TGTGCCACCAAGAGACAGGGGGAAGGCTATGGCTATGGCTACACCTTC
TRBV7-2,TRBJ2-1,TRBD2,14,NA,CASGPRTSINEQFF,TGTGCCAGCGGGCCTCGGACTAGCATCAATGAGCAGTTCTTC
TRBV27,TRBJ1-1,TRBD1,15,NA,CASSLSPGGSTEAFF,TGTGCCAGCAGTTTATCCCCAGGGGGCTCTACTGAAGCTTTCTTT
TRBV27,TRBJ2-1,TRBD2,14,NA,CASRLAGVYNEQFF,TGTGCCAGCAGGCTAGCGGGAGTTTACAATGAGCAGTTCTTC
TRBV7-9,TRBJ1-6,NA,14,NA,CASSLGQASSPLHF,TGTGCCAGCAGCTTAGGGCAGGCGAGTTCACCCCTCCACTTT
TRBV4-3,TRBJ1-2,TRBD1,15,NA,CASSQESQGYGGYTF,TGCGCCAGCAGCCAAGAATCACAGGGGTATGGCGGCTACACCTTC
TRBV27,TRBJ2-6,NA,14,NA,CASQQGSGANVLTF,TGTGCCAGCCAACAGGGCTCTGGGGCCAACGTCCTGACTTTC
TRBV3-1/TRBV3-2,TRBJ2-2,NA,13,NA,CASSLAGTGELFF,TGTGCCAGCAGCCTAGCCGGGACCGGGGAGCTGTTTTTT
TRBV19,TRBJ2-1,NA,15,NA,CASSPYSASYNEQFF,TGTGCCAGTAGCCCCTATAGCGCCTCCTACAATGAGCAGTTCTTC
TRBV29-1,TRBJ2-1,NA,12,few,CSVERGINEQFF,TGCAGCGTTGAACGGGGGATAAATGAGCAGTTCTTC
TRBV28,TRBJ1-5,TRBD1,16,NA,CASSSPTGTGTQPQHF,TGTGCCAGCAGTTCTCCTACCGGGACAGGGACACAGCCCCAGCATTTT
TRBV6-5,TRBJ1-1,TRBD1,13,NA,CASRQGIRTEAFF,TGTGCCAGCAGACAGGGGATAAGGACTGAAGCTTTCTTT
TRBV6-5,TRBJ1-4,NA,11,NA,CASSTGKKLFF,TGTGCCAGCAGTACAGGGAAAAAACTGTTTTTT
TRBV19,TRBJ1-2,NA,15,NA,CASTERPSDVWGYTF,TGTGCCAGTACCGAACGACCTAGCGACGTATGGGGCTACACCTTC
TRBV6-1,TRBJ1-2,TRBD1,14,NA,CASSDNQGGYGYTF,TGTGCCAGCAGTGACAATCAGGGGGGCTATGGCTACACCTTC
TRBV28,TRBJ1-2,NA,12,NA,CASGDNNYGYTF,TGTGCCAGCGGCGACAATAACTATGGCTACACCTTC
TRBV30,TRBJ2-3,TRBD2,16,NA,CAWSFASGRATDTQYF,TGTGCCTGGAGTTTTGCTAGCGGGAGGGCCACAGATACGCAGTATTTT
TRBV3-1/TRBV3-2,TRBJ2-2,NA,11,NA,CATVNTGELFF,TGTGCCACCGTGAACACCGGGGAGCTGTTTTTT
TRBV5-4,TRBJ1-3,NA,15,few,CASSLLGGAGNTIYF,TGTGCCAGCAGCTTGCTAGGGGGAGCTGGAAACACCATATATTTT
TRBV12-3/TRBV12-4,TRBJ1-2,NA,13,NA,CASSSGIDYGYTF,TGTGCCAGCAGTTCCGGGATCGACTATGGCTACACCTTC
TRBV3-1/TRBV3-2,TRBJ1-2,TRBD1,14,many,CASGTAGWDHGYTF,TGTGCCAGCGGGACAGCTGGATGGGATCATGGCTACACCTTC
TRBV29-1,TRBJ2-5,NA,12,NA,CSVSSSQETQYF,TGCAGCGTTTCCTCCTCCCAAGAGACCCAGTACTTC
TRBV15,TRBJ2-1,NA,12,NA,CATSRVNNEQFF,TGTGCCACCTCCCGGGTTAACAATGAGCAGTTCTTC
TRBV6-5,TRBJ2-5,TRBD2,14,NA,CASRKGGTQETQYF,TGTGCCAGCAGGAAGGGAGGGACCCAAGAGACCCAGTACTTC
TRBV21-1,TRBJ2-7,NA,12,NA,CASSNLGREQYF,TGTGCCAGCAGCAATCTTGGGAGGGAGCAGTACTTC
TRBV11-2,TRBJ2-1,TRBD1,15,NA,CATLDRGQRANEQFF,TGTGCCACTCTGGACAGGGGGCAACGTGCCAATGAGCAGTTCTTC
TRBV9,TRBJ2-1,NA,13,many,CASSVALTREQFF,TGTGCCAGCAGCGTAGCTCTAACCCGAGAGCAGTTCTTC
TRBV6-2/TRBV6-3,TRBJ2-5,TRBD1,14,NA,CASSSLDRGETQYF,TGTGCCAGCAGTTCCTTGGACAGGGGTGAGACCCAGTACTTC
TRBV4-2,TRBJ2-7,NA,16,NA,CASSQEVGGEAYEQYF,TGTGCCAGCAGCCAAGAGGTAGGGGGGGAAGCCTACGAGCAGTACTTC
TRBV7-9,TRBJ2-7,NA,15,NA,CASSPILTGTYEQYF,TGTGCCAGCAGCCCAATTTTAACAGGGACCTACGAGCAGTACTTC
TRBV28,TRBJ1-5,TRBD1,16,NA,CASSLMVGQPNQPQHF,TGTGCCAGCAGTTTAATGGTGGGACAGCCTAATCAGCCCCAGCATTTT
TRBV29-1,TRBJ2-5,TRBD2,16,NA,CSVEGEAGDLQETQYF,TGCAGCGTTGAAGGTGAAGCGGGGGACCTTCAAGAGACCCAGTACTTC
TRBV18,TRBJ1-1,NA,13,NA,CASSPEADTEAFF,TGTGCCAGCTCACCCGAGGCCGACACTGAAGCTTTCTTT
TRBV28,TRBJ1-1,NA,15,NA,CASSALRGIGTEAFF,TGTGCCAGCAGTGCCTTAAGGGGTATAGGCACTGAAGCTTTCTTT
TRBV7-6,TRBJ2-1,NA,15,NA,CASSLTGLSYNEQFF,TGTGCCAGCAGCTTAACAGGGCTCTCCTACAATGAGCAGTTCTTC
TRBV10-3,TRBJ1-1,TRBD1,14,NA,CAISEGTGVTGAFF,TGTGCCATCAGTGAGGGGACAGGAGTTACCGGAGCTTTCTTT
TRBV19,TRBJ2-3,TRBD2,15,once,CASSIATSGAGTQYF,TGTGCCAGTAGTATCGCGACTAGCGGGGCAGGTACGCAGTATTTT